Presented here are 15 T cell receptor beta chains from one specimen sequenced in a study of Ad26.COV2.S vaccination and SARS-CoV-2 variants. The sample's treatment: some 19 received Ad26.COV2.S at low or high dose, single or two shots; 5 received placebo; per-sample allocation not given. The study sampled participants on day 63 after the first vaccine or placebo injection. Assay: immunoSEQ multiplex PCR; the TCRdb copy retains only in-frame clones and omits some. The sample records roughly 700,000 clones, about 89% being singletons. The sample here was peripheral blood, taken in a trial of Ad26.COV2.S vaccine versus placebo. Receptors were obtained from a person aged 18-60 years who received the Ad26.COV2.S COVID-19 vaccine or a placebo.

J is TRBJ1-4 and V is TRBV19; D call uncertain. This CDR3 spans 16 amino acids. The V gene's germline CDR1 is LNHDA and CDR2 SQIVND (reference sequence). With 9 bases removed from V and 7 bases from J, the gap between germline ends came to 24 bases. The CDR3, as DNA: TGTGCCAGCAAGGACGACGCTTTGGGAAGGAGTGAAAAACTGTTTTTT. Protein product: CASKDDALGRSEKLFF.

The rearrangement uses TRBV5-1 and TRBJ2-5; D may be TRBD1 (6 bases). This CDR3 is built from 14 residues. Looked up from germline, CDR1 is SGHRS and CDR2 is YFSETQ. The ends were cut back, 6 bases at V and 5 bases at J, with 17 bases in the middle. The CDR3 region is CASNWWGPPETQYF. The DNA for the CDR3 is TGCGCCAGCAATTGGTGGGGGCCCCCGGAGACCCAGTACTTC.

The V call is TRBV5-6, the J call TRBJ2-7; possibly TRBD1 or TRBD2 for D (5 bases each). CDR3 length equals 17 residues. The V gene lost 0 bases and the J gene lost 0 bases, with 16 bases spanning the gap. CDR1 and CDR2 (germline): SGHDT, YYEEEE. The CDR3 DNA reads as TGTGCCAGCAGCTTGGTTTTGCCCGGGACGGCCTCCTACGAGCAGTACTTC. It encodes CASSLVLPGTASYEQYF.

The chain employs TRBV19 and TRBJ2-2; D remains ambiguous. This CDR3 is built from 13 residues. The V and J ends lost 2 bases and 7 bases respectively, with 8 bases between them. CDR1 is LNHDA, CDR2 SQIVND, per germline (reference sequence). DNA for the CDR3: TGTGCCAGTAGTATAAAAGTGGTCGGGGAGCTGTTTTTT. This gives the protein CASSIKVVGELFF.

The chain employs TRBV6-5 and TRBJ2-1; D may match TRBD1 or TRBD2 (5 bases each). V was pared by 2 bases and J by 8 bases, with 16 bases between. Per the germline V gene, CDR1 is MNHEY and CDR2 is SVGAGI. There are 15 residues in the CDR3. The CDR3 spells CASSYLLGPAYEQFF. DNA for the CDR3: TGTGCCAGCAGTTACCTTCTGGGACCAGCCTATGAGCAGTTCTTC.

This sequence joins TRBV5-1 and TRBJ1-1; tentatively, D is TRBD1 (6 bases). CDR1 is SGHRS, CDR2 YFSETQ, per germline. The CDR3 loop spans 12 amino acids. V lost 4 bases and J 5 bases, leaving 9 bases between the germline ends. The CDR3 is CASSDDRTEAFF. DNA of the CDR3: TGCGCCAGCAGCGACGACAGGACTGAAGCTTTCTTT.

The chain joins TRBV18 to TRBJ1-1; 7 bases map to TRBD1. The length of the CDR3 is 15 residues. V dropped 0 bases and J dropped 4; count of bases not matched to a gene: 5. The germline CDR1 and CDR2 sequences are KGHSH and LQKENI. The CDR3 region is CASSPPNTGVTEAFF. CDR3 nucleotide sequence: TGTGCCAGCTCACCACCAAACACAGGGGTCACTGAAGCTTTCTTT.

This chain links TRBV10-3 with TRBJ1-2; D perhaps matches TRBD1 (6 bases). Trimming cost V 6 bases and J 0 bases, with 14 bases left between them. The CDR3 spans 15 residues. Germline V gene lookup returns CDR1 ENHRY and CDR2 SYGVKD. CDR3 residues: CAIRGHLLANYGYTF. CDR3 coding DNA: TGTGCCATCAGGGGACATCTTTTAGCTAACTATGGCTACACCTTC.

The chain recombines TRBV18 with TRBJ1-5, with 8 bases identical to TRBD1. V lost 2 bases and J lost 2; bases outside the gene matches: 5. Germline CDR1 KGHSH, CDR2 LQKENI. The CDR3 covers 16 residues. The CDR3 DNA sequence: TGTGCCAGCTCACCAGGTGCAGGGGGCGGCAATCAGCCCCAGCATTTT. It encodes CASSPGAGGGNQPQHF.

The rearrangement joins TRBV5-5 to TRBJ1-2; a possible D gene is TRBD1 (6 bases). V gave up 0 bases and J gave up 4 bases, with 10 bases separating them. The CDR3 consists of 14 residues. The V gene's germline CDR1 is SGHKS and CDR2 YYEKEE (reference sequence). In nucleotides, the CDR3 is TGTGCCAGCAGCTTGGACGGACAGCTCTATGGCTACACCTTC. Protein product: CASSLDGQLYGYTF.

Here the CDR3 DNA reads TGTGCCAGCAGCTTTGCCACAGATACGCAGTATTTT. Its protein product is CASSFATDTQYF. This chain joins TRBV7-6 and TRBJ2-3, with unresolved D. The CDR3 consists of 12 residues. V gave up 3 bases and J gave up 2 bases, with 3 bases separating them. Germline assignment: CDR1 SGHVS and CDR2 FNYEAQ.

The chain is built from TRBV2 and TRBJ1-3, with unresolved D. The CDR3 is 18 amino acids. V lost 4 bases and J lost 0, with 19 bases in between. The germline gives CDR1 SNHLY, CDR2 FYNNEI. This CDR3 reads CASSGGDRVPYSGNTIYF. CDR3 nucleotide sequence: TGTGCCAGCAGTGGTGGGGATCGGGTTCCTTACTCTGGAAACACCATATATTTT.

The chain is built from TRBV4-2 and TRBJ2-5, with D maybe TRBD2 (6 bases). The V end lost 0 bases, the J end lost 4 bases, and 15 bases lay between the germline ends. Germline V lookup: CDR1 LGHNA, CDR2 YNFKEQ. This CDR3 contains 16 residues. CDR3 coding DNA: TGTGCCAGCAGCCAAGAGGCGGGAAGGGCCGGAGAGACCCAGTACTTC. Translated: CASSQEAGRAGETQYF.

This chain uses TRBV30 with TRBJ1-3; maybe TRBD1 (5 bases). CDR1 and CDR2 from the germline V gene are GTSNPN and SVGIG (reference sequence). The CDR3 has 12 amino acids. The germline V and J ends were trimmed by 1 base and 5 bases, with 6 bases remaining between them. In DNA form, the CDR3 reads TGTGCCTGGAGTGGGGGGAGAAACACCATATATTTT. Amino acids: CAWSGGRNTIYF.

The chain recombines TRBV2 with TRBJ2-5; D is undetermined. The germline V gene encodes CDR1 SNHLY and CDR2 FYNNEI. The length of the CDR3 is 13 residues. V was pared by 7 bases and J by 2 bases, with 11 bases between. Here the CDR3 reads CASIKDVQETQYF. The CDR3 nucleotides read TGTGCCAGCATAAAGGACGTTCAAGAGACCCAGTACTTC.